This TCR beta chain is from a study of T cell repertoires in cytomegalovirus infection. For the study at large: TCR beta signatures that were public indicated CMV infection and matching HLA type. The study, taken as a whole, reports: Dominating the ex vivo response were TCR beta clonotypes that were CMV-specific and HLA-C-restricted.

MiXCR was run by TCRdb on the reads, yielding one entry per CDR3 protein. The data hold approximately 500,000 distinct CDR3 sequences, with 15% to 20% observed a single time. CDR3 length: 12 residues. The ends were cut back, 7 bases at V and 4 bases at J, with 5 bases in the middle. This clonotype appeared many times. Its antigen is not identified. The TCR sequence derives from a human donor in good health (CMV status not recorded). Some clones in this sample may be carry-over from other donors' samples. The rearrangement joins TRBV12-3 or TRBV12-4 to TRBJ2-6; the D is unclear. Sequencing used CD8+ T cells from PBMCs. CDR3 nucleotide sequence: TGTGCCAGCACCCCAGGGGCCAACGTCCTGACTTTC. As protein: CASTPGANVLTF.